Presented here are 30 T cell receptor beta chains from one specimen sequenced in a study of response to subunit inactivated influenza vaccine. MiXCR, applied by TCRdb to the RT-PCR reads, yields one record per CDR3 protein. The sample includes a few hundred thousand distinct CDR3 sequences, 12% to 15% of them seen just once. The specimen was PBMCs from blood, collected 12 days after vaccination. The receptors stem from a man aged 50-60 years who received an inactivated influenza vaccine.

This clonotype came up many times. The rearrangement uses TRBV28 and TRBJ2-7, with D unresolved. The CDR3 consists of 15 residues. Germline CDR1 reads MDHEN; CDR2 reads SYDVKM. Trimming stripped 5 bases from V and 6 bases from J, with 20 bases between. The CDR3 is CASSISDGFLGEQYF. CDR3 nucleotide sequence: TGTGCCAGCAGTATATCAGACGGATTCCTCGGCGAGCAGTACTTC.

This clonotype turned up a few times. In DNA, the CDR3 is TGTGCCAGCAGTTTATTCGGACAGGGCTCACCCCTCCACTTT. Translating it yields CASSLFGQGSPLHF. The chain uses TRBV12-3 or TRBV12-4 and TRBJ1-6, with 8 bases identical to TRBD1. CDR3 length: 14 residues. J gave up 10 bases and V 2 bases, and 4 bases lay outside the gene matches.

A few counts support this clonotype. V and J are TRBV12-3 or TRBV12-4 and TRBJ2-1; 7 nucleotides match TRBD2. V dropped 7 bases and J dropped 2; count of bases not matched to a gene: 11. The CDR3 runs to 16 residues. CDR3: CASNPEGGRPYNEQFF. In DNA, the CDR3 is TGTGCCAGCAATCCCGAGGGAGGGAGGCCCTACAATGAGCAGTTCTTC.

V is TRBV7-9 and J is TRBJ1-5, with D hard to call. The germline V gene has CDR1 SEHNR and CDR2 FQNEAQ (reference sequence). V lost 7 bases, J lost 1 base, and 8 bases lay in between. This CDR3 is 13 amino acids long. The CDR3 DNA reads as TGTGCCAGCACCCCGGGGAGCAATCAGCCCCAGCATTTT. Protein: CASTPGSNQPQHF.

This chain links TRBV5-1 with TRBJ2-1, with D possibly matching TRBD2 (6 bases). The germline V gene encodes CDR1 SGHRS and CDR2 YFSETQ. The CDR3 is made up of 13 amino acids. Deletions cut 3 bases from V and 6 bases from J, with 10 bases between. CDR3 amino acids: CASSYGSSNEQFF. CDR3 DNA sequence: TGCGCCAGCAGCTACGGGAGTAGCAATGAGCAGTTCTTC.

This rearrangement joins TRBV3-1 to TRBJ2-5, with D maybe TRBD1 (5 bases). V was clipped by 2 bases and J by 3 bases, with 7 bases between them. From germline, CDR1 is LGHDT and CDR2 YNNKEL (reference sequence). The CDR3 sequence is 13 residues long. CDR3 protein: CASSQLTEETQYF. Written as DNA, the CDR3 is TGTGCCAGCAGCCAATTGACAGAAGAGACCCAGTACTTC.

The table lists this clonotype with many counts. The chain is built from TRBV7-9 and TRBJ2-6, with no clear D. The CDR3 sequence is 16 residues long. Germline V gene lookup returns CDR1 SEHNR and CDR2 FQNEAQ (reference sequence). With 5 bases removed from V and 0 bases from J, the gap between germline ends came to 11 bases. CDR3 in amino acids: CASSLDLSSGANVLTF. The CDR3 DNA reads as TGTGCCAGCAGCCTAGACCTTAGCTCTGGGGCCAACGTCCTGACTTTC.

This clonotype was observed many times. This chain uses TRBV5-1 with TRBJ1-4; D gene uncertain. Germline assignment: CDR1 SGHRS and CDR2 YFSETQ. The CDR3 loop spans 14 amino acids. V lost 5 bases, J lost 8 bases, and 16 bases lay in between. This chain's CDR3 is CASRDTWLTEKLFF. CDR3 DNA: TGCGCCAGCAGGGATACTTGGTTGACAGAAAAACTGTTTTTT.

This clonotype was seen many times. This rearrangement joins TRBV5-1 to TRBJ2-7; 8 bases match TRBD1. This CDR3 region has 16 residues. Germline V gene data show CDR1 as SGHRS and CDR2 as YFSETQ. The ends lost 0 bases at V and 4 bases at J; junction bases unmatched: 9. The CDR3 nucleotides are TGCGCCAGCAGCTTGGGCGCCGGGACAGGTGATTACGAGCAGTACTTC. Translation gives CASSLGAGTGDYEQYF.

This clonotype has just a few counts. CDR3 coding DNA: TGCGCCAGCAGCTTGGTAACAGGGGACTATGGCTACACCTTC. It is translated as CASSLVTGDYGYTF. The chain links TRBV5-1 to TRBJ1-2; 7 bases are a match to TRBD1. The germline V gene has CDR1 SGHRS and CDR2 YFSETQ. The CDR3 length is 14 residues. Trimming cost V 0 bases and J 3 bases; bases outside gene matches: 2.

This clonotype was seen a handful of times. The chain links TRBV6-2 or TRBV6-3 to TRBJ1-5; weak D call: TRBD1 (6 bases). This CDR3 comprises 15 residues. V lost 2 bases and J 5 bases, leaving 13 bases between the germline ends. The germline V gene has CDR1 MNHEY and CDR2 SVGEGT. CDR3 sequence reads: CASSYGTSYHQPQHF. Written as DNA, the CDR3 is TGTGCCAGCAGTTACGGGACAAGTTACCATCAGCCCCAGCATTTT.

The V call is TRBV11-1, the J call TRBJ1-1, with 8 nucleotides matching TRBD1. The V segment lost 4 bases and the J segment 5 bases; nucleotides outside the gene matches: 6. The V gene's germline CDR1 is SGHAT and CDR2 FQDESV (reference sequence). CDR3 length: 14 residues. CDR3 sequence: CASSSRTGSTEAFF. CDR3 coding DNA: TGTGCCAGCAGCTCCCGGACAGGGAGTACTGAAGCTTTCTTT.

This clonotype showed up just a few times. The chain combines TRBV15 with TRBJ2-7; D is tentatively TRBD1 or TRBD2 (6 bases each). The germline CDR1 and CDR2 sequences are LNHNV and YYDKDF (reference sequence). CDR3 length: 15 residues. Deletions cut 5 bases from V and 3 bases from J, with 17 bases between. The CDR3 bases are TGTGCCACCAGCGCACAGGTACAGGGAGGCTACGAGCAGTACTTC. It codes for CATSAQVQGGYEQYF. Full variable domain (rest looked up from reference TRBV15 and TRBJ2-7): DAMVIQNPRYQVTQFGKPVTLSCSQTLNHNVMYWYQQKSSQAPKLLFHYYDKDFNNEADTPDNFQSRRPNTSFCFLDIRSPGLGDTAMYLCATSAQVQGGYEQYFGPGTRLTVT.

V usage is TRBV5-6 and J usage is TRBJ2-7; TRBD1 or TRBD2 may be the D gene (5 bases each). Germline values: CDR1 SGHDT, CDR2 YYEEEE. This CDR3 contains 16 residues. The V end was cut by 2 bases, the J end by 4 bases, with 19 bases between. This chain's CDR3 is CASSLRGTALLYEQYF. The CDR3 DNA reads as TGTGCCAGCAGCTTAAGAGGGACCGCCCTTTTATACGAGCAGTACTTC.

This clonotype showed up just a few times. The V call is TRBV15, the J call TRBJ2-7, with TRBD1 matching over 7 bases. The CDR3 spans 14 residues. J gave up 5 bases and V 3 bases, and 7 bases lay outside the gene matches. Germline-derived CDR1 and CDR2 are LNHNV and YYDKDF (reference sequence). The CDR3 nucleotides are TGTGCCACCAGCAGGGCACAGGGGCTGGACGAGCAGTACTTC. Translating it yields CATSRAQGLDEQYF.

The CDR3 nucleotides are TGTGCCAGCGGAAACAGGGATTCACCCCTCCACTTT. Translated, it gives CASGNRDSPLHF. The genes are TRBV12-3 or TRBV12-4 and TRBJ1-6; possibly TRBD1 for D (6 bases). The CDR3 has 12 residues. The V end lost 8 bases, the J end lost 8 bases, and 10 bases lay between the germline ends.

The V and J genes are TRBV11-3 and TRBJ2-5; 9 nucleotides agree with TRBD1. With V trimmed by 5 bases and J by 4 bases, 8 bases remained unmatched. CDR3 size: 15 residues. From germline, CDR1 is SGHNT and CDR2 YENEEA. CDR3 protein: CASSIRTGEGETQYF. In nucleotides, the CDR3 is TGTGCCAGCAGCATCCGGACAGGGGAGGGAGAGACCCAGTACTTC.

The gene calls are TRBV19 and TRBJ1-1, with D unresolved. Trimming took 3 bases from V and 3 from J, leaving 8 bases between them. Germline loops: CDR1 LNHDA, CDR2 SQIVND (reference sequence). The CDR3 length is 13 residues. CDR3 in amino acids: CASSMGWDTEAFF. The CDR3 DNA is TGTGCCAGTAGTATGGGGTGGGACACTGAAGCTTTCTTT. The full variable domain, in which reference TRBV19 and TRBJ1-1 provide the parts outside the CDR3, is DGGITQSPKYLFRKEGQNVTLSCEQNLNHDAMYWYRQDPGQGLRLIYYSQIVNDFQKGDIAEGYSVSREKKESFPLTVTSAQKNPTAFYLCASSMGWDTEAFFGQGTRLTVV.

A remark on this clonotype: At one end, the junction sequence differs from germline, possibly due to a read error. The chain is built from TRBV7-2 and TRBJ2-5, with D unclear. The CDR3 runs 15 residues. Germline V gene lookup returns CDR1 SGHTA and CDR2 FQGNSA. Here the CDR3 DNA reads TGTGCCAGCAGCTTTGGACCCACGTACCAAGAGACCCAGGACTTC. Translating gives CASSFGPTYQETQDF.

This clonotype was counted only a few times. The chain combines TRBV12-3 or TRBV12-4 with TRBJ1-3; the D is unclear. The CDR3 is made up of 13 amino acids. V lost 7 bases and J 8 bases, leaving 15 bases between the germline ends. In nucleotides, the CDR3 is TGTGCCAGCATTCCGACGGTGTTGGACACCATATATTTT. This codes for CASIPTVLDTIYF.

V is TRBV15 and J is TRBJ2-1; 8 bases map to TRBD1. Trimming at V came to 4 bases and at J to 3 bases, leaving 11 bases not matched to a gene. The CDR3 runs 17 residues. Looked up from germline, CDR1 is LNHNV and CDR2 is YYDKDF (reference sequence). In DNA, the CDR3 is TGTGCCACCAGCACCACTGCCGGCGGGACAGGCTACAATGAGCAGTTCTTC. Its translation: CATSTTAGGTGYNEQFF.

This chain connects TRBV7-2 to TRBJ2-1, with 7 bases identical to TRBD1. This CDR3 is 15 amino acids long. The V gene's germline CDR1 is SGHTA and CDR2 FQGNSA. V was clipped by 5 bases and J by 9 bases; unmatched bases: 13. The CDR3 sequence: CASSHATHRGGEQFF. The DNA for the CDR3 is TGTGCCAGCAGCCACGCGACCCACAGGGGTGGTGAGCAGTTCTTC.

This clonotype was counted at least ten times. The rearrangement links TRBV10-3 to TRBJ2-7; 7 bases are a match to TRBD1. This CDR3 has 14 residues. The trim removed 6 bases at V and 0 bases at J, leaving 5 bases unmatched. CDR1 ENHRY and CDR2 SYGVKD come from the germline V gene. This CDR3 reads CAIRRQGVSYEQYF. CDR3 DNA: TGTGCCATCAGGAGACAGGGTGTCTCCTACGAGCAGTACTTC.

This clonotype turned up a few times. The chain is built from TRBV7-8 and TRBJ2-1, with a tentative D call TRBD1 (5 bases). The CDR3 consists of 14 residues. Germline V gene lookup returns CDR1 SGHVS and CDR2 FQNEAQ. V was clipped by 5 bases and J by 9 bases, with 17 bases between them. The CDR3 reads CASSPQQVHFEQFF. The CDR3 DNA reads as TGTGCCAGCAGCCCACAACAGGTCCACTTTGAGCAGTTCTTC.

The genes are TRBV9 and TRBJ2-7; the D gene is possibly TRBD1 (6 bases). V was pared by 2 bases and J by 4 bases, with 13 bases between. The V gene's germline CDR1 is SGDLS and CDR2 YYNGEE. The CDR3 is made up of 14 amino acids. In nucleotides, the CDR3 is TGTGCCAGCAGCGTTAGGGCAGGGACATACGAGCAGTACTTC. Its protein product is CASSVRAGTYEQYF. Using reference TRBV9 and TRBJ2-7 for the parts outside the CDR3, the full variable domain is DSGVTQTPKHLITATGQRVTLRCSPRSGDLSVYWYQQSLDQGLQFLIQYYNGEERAKGNILERFSAQQFPDLHSELNLSSLELGDSALYFCASSVRAGTYEQYFGPGTRLTVT.

This chain joins TRBV20-1 and TRBJ1-6; TRBD1 might be the D (5 bases). V lost 1 base, J lost 7 bases, and 14 bases lay in between. The CDR3 is made up of 15 amino acids. In germline, CDR1 is DFQATT, CDR2 SNEGSKA (reference sequence). The CDR3 spells CSARARSEGNSPLHF. For the CDR3, the DNA is TGCAGTGCTAGAGCCCGGTCGGAGGGGAATTCACCCCTCCACTTT.

This clonotype was observed at least ten times. The chain uses TRBV11-2 and TRBJ2-2; perhaps TRBD2 as D (6 bases). V was pared by 1 base and J by 3 bases, with 12 bases between. Germline V gene data show CDR1 as SGHAT and CDR2 as FQNNGV. This CDR3 spans 16 amino acids. The CDR3 sequence: CASSLVGTGYTGELFF. CDR3 coding DNA: TGTGCCAGCAGCTTAGTTGGGACTGGCTACACCGGGGAGCTGTTTTTT.

This clonotype was counted a few times. The chain recombines TRBV20-1 with TRBJ1-6; 7 nucleotides line up with TRBD1. Germline-derived CDR1 and CDR2 are DFQATT and SNEGSKA (reference sequence). V dropped 6 bases and J dropped 8; count of bases not matched to a gene: 7. There are 13 residues in the CDR3. This CDR3 is CSAPGQRDSPLHF. CDR3 nucleotides: TGCAGTGCCCCGGGACAGAGGGATTCACCCCTCCACTTT.

The rearrangement links TRBV24-1 to TRBJ2-1; D is perhaps TRBD2 (6 bases). The germline V gene encodes CDR1 KGHDR and CDR2 SFDVKD. This CDR3 contains 14 residues. Trimming left V 9 bases short and J 5 bases short, with 16 bases between. The CDR3 nucleotides read TGTGCCACCCGTGGGGGGAGTCGGAACAATGAGCAGTTCTTC. Encoded protein: CATRGGSRNNEQFF.

A few counts support this clonotype. CDR3 loop: CASSQEGLAGDYEQYF. The CDR3, as DNA: TGCGCCAGCAGCCAGGAGGGACTAGCGGGAGATTACGAGCAGTACTTC. The rearrangement links TRBV4-3 to TRBJ2-7; 14 nucleotides match TRBD2. Per germline, CDR1 LGHNA and CDR2 YSLEER. CDR3 length: 16 residues. V trimming: 3 bases; J trimming: 4 bases; junction bases outside the gene matches: 5.